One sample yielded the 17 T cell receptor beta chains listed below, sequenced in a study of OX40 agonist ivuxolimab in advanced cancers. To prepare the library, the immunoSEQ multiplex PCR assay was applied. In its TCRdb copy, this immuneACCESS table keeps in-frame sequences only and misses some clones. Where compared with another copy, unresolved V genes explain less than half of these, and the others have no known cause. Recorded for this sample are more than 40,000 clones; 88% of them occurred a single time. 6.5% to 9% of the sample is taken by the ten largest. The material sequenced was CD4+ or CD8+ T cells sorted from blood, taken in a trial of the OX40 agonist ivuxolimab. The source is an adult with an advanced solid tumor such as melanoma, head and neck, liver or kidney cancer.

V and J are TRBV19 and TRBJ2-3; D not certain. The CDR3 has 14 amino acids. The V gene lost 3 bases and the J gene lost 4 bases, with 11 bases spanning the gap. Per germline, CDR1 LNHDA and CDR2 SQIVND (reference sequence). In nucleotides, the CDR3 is TGTGCCAGTAGTATGAACAGACCCCCAGATACGCAGTATTTT. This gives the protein CASSMNRPPDTQYF.

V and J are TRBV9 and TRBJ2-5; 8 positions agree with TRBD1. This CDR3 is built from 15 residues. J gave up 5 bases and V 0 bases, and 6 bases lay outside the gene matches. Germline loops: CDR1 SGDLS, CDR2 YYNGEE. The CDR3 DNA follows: TGTGCCAGCAGCGTAGTCGGACAGGGCCACGAGACCCAGTACTTC. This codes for CASSVVGQGHETQYF.

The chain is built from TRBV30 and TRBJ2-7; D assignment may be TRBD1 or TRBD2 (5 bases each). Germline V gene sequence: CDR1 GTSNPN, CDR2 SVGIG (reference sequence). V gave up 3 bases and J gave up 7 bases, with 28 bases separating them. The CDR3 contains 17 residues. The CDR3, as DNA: TGTGCCTGGAGCCACCCGCTCCCGGGGACCCCGCTTATGGAGCAGTACTTC. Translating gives CAWSHPLPGTPLMEQYF.

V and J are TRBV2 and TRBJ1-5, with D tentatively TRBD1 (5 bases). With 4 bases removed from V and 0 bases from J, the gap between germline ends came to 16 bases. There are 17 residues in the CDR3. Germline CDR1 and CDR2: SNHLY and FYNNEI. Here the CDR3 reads CASSGQQLRYSNQPQHF. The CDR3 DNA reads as TGTGCCAGCAGTGGACAGCAGCTTCGTTATAGCAATCAGCCCCAGCATTTT.

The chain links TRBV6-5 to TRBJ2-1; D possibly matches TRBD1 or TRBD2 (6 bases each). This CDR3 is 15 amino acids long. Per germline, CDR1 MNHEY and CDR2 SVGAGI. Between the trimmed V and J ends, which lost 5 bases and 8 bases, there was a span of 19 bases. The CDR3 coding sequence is TGTGCCAGCAGTAGCCTAGGGGGGCGCGAGGATGAGCAGTTCTTC. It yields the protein CASSSLGGREDEQFF.

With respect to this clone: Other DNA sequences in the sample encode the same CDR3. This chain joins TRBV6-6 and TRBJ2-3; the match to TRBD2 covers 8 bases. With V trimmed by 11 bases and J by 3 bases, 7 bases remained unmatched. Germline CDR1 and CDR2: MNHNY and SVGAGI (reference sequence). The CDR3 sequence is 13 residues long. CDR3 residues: CAGGGGRTDTQYF. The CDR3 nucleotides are TGTGCCGGGGGGGGCGGGAGGACAGATACGCAGTATTTT.

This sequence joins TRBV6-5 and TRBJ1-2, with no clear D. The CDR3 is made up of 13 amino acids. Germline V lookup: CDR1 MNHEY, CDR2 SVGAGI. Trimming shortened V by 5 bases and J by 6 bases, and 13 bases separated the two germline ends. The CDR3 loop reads CASSPPGEDGYTF. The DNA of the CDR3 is TGTGCCAGCAGTCCTCCTGGGGAAGATGGCTACACCTTC.

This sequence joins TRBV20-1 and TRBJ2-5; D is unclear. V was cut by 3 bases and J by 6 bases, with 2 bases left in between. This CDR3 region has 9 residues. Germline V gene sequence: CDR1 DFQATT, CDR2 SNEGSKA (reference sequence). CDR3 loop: CSASKTQYF. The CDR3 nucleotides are TGCAGTGCTAGCAAGACCCAGTACTTC.

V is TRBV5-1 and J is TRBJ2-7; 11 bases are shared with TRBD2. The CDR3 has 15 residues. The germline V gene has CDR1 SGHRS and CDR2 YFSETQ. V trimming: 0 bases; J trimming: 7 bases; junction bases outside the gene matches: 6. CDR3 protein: CASSLDVAGGREQYF. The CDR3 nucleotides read TGCGCCAGCAGCTTGGATGTAGCGGGAGGGCGGGAGCAGTACTTC.

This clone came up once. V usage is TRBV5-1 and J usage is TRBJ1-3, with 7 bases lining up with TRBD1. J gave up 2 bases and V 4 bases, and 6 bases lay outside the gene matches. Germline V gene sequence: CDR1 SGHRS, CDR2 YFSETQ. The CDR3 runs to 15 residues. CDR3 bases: TGCGCCAGCAGCAGGGGACAGCCAGCTGGAAACACCATATATTTT. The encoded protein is CASSRGQPAGNTIYF.

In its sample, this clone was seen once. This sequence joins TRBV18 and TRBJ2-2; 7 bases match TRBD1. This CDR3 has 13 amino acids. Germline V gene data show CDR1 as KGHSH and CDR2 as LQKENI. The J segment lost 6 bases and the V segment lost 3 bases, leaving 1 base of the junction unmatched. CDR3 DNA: TGTGCCAGCTCACCCACAGGGGCCGGGGAGCTGTTTTTT. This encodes CASSPTGAGELFF.

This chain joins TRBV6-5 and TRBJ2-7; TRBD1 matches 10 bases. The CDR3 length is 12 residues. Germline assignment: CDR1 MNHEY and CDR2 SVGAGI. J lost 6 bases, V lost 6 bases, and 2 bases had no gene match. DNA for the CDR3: TGTGCCAGCAGACGGGACAGGGGCGAGCAGTACTTC. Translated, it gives CASRRDRGEQYF.

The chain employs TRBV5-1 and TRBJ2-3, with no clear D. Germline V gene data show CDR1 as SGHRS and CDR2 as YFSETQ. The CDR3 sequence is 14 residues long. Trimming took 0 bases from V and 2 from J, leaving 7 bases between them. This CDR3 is CASSLGTFTDTQYF. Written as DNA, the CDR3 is TGCGCCAGCAGCTTGGGAACTTTCACAGATACGCAGTATTTT.

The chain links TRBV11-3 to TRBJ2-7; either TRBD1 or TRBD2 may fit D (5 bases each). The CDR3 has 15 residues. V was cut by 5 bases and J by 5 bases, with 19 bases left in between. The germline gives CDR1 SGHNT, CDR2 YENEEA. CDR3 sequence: CASSTGSGTKNEQYF. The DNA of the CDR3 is TGTGCCAGCAGCACCGGTTCCGGGACCAAAAACGAGCAGTACTTC.

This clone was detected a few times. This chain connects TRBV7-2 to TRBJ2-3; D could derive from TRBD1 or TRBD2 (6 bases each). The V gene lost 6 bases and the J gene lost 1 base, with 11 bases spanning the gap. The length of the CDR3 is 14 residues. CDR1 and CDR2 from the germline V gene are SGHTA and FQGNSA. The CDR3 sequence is CASREGVGTDTQYF. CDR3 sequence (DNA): TGTGCCAGCAGGGAGGGGGTTGGCACAGATACGCAGTATTTT.

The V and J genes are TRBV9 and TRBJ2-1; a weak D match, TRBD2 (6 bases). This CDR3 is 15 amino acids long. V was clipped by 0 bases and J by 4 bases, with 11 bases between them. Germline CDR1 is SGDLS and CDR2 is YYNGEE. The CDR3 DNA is TGTGCCAGCAGCGTAGGTGCGGGGCTATACAATGAGCAGTTCTTC. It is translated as CASSVGAGLYNEQFF. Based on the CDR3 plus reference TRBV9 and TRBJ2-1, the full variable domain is DSGVTQTPKHLITATGQRVTLRCSPRSGDLSVYWYQQSLDQGLQFLIQYYNGEERAKGNILERFSAQQFPDLHSELNLSSLELGDSALYFCASSVGAGLYNEQFFGPGTRLTVL.

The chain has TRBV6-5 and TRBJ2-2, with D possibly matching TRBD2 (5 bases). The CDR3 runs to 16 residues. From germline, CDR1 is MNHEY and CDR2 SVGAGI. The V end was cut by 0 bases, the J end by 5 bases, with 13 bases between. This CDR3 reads CASSYSIEGVTGELFF. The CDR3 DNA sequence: TGTGCCAGCAGTTACTCGATCGAGGGAGTTACCGGGGAGCTGTTTTTT.